This T cell receptor beta chain was obtained from a study of beta chain features in type 1 diabetes. Averaging about 120 mL, one heparinised blood draw was given by each donor. The V and J ends lost 4 bases and 2 bases, in that order; junction bases with no gene match: 2. CDR3 length equals 14 residues. From germline, CDR1 is SGHTA and CDR2 FQGNSA. Reverse transcribing all isolated RNA meant expressed TCRB transcripts were sequenced. Repertoires were generated with immunoSEQ multiplex PCR, while TCRdb's copy carries only in-frame clones and drops some. This sample has nearly 250,000 clones, with less than 15% found just once. Study outcomes and limitations: Patients with type 1 diabetes carried fewer insertions and had more deletions at their VDJ junctions. HLA effects on TCRB rearrangement stayed unresolved here. The cDNA sequencing approach could over-represent high-TCR-expressing cells.

This clone has only a few counts. No antigen is known for it. The V and J genes are TRBV7-2 and TRBJ2-7; 10 bases align to TRBD2. The receptor comes from a woman aged 40-49 years in good health. Sequenced input: naive CD4+ T cells from blood. Here the CDR3 DNA reads TGTGCCAGCAGCTCCGGACTAGCGGCCTACGAGCAGTACTTC. It codes for CASSSGLAAYEQYF.